The 32 T cell receptor beta chains below come from one sample, sequenced in a study of Graves' ophthalmopathy and Graves' hyperthyroidism. The authors amplified TCR beta CDR3 regions from RNA transcripts. Investigators did first-round RT-PCR with HTBI primers, then second-round multiplex PCR. MiXCR, applied by TCRdb to the multiplex PCR reads, yields one record per CDR3 protein. The sample consists of some 1.1 million distinct CDR3 sequences, 35% to 45% of them appearing once. Sequenced input: peripheral blood or thyroid tissue (not recorded which). The receptors were gathered from an adult man with Graves' hyperthyroidism.

This clonotype appeared once. V usage is TRBV7-9 and J usage is TRBJ2-5; 15 bases are shared with TRBD2. The CDR3 sequence is 17 residues long. Germline V gives CDR1 SEHNR, CDR2 FQNEAQ (reference sequence). V lost 5 bases, J lost 5 bases, and 9 bases stayed unmatched. The CDR3 DNA sequence: TGTGCCAGCAGCAATTGGACTAGCGGGGGGGGGTGGGAGACCCAGTACTTC. Protein sequence: CASSNWTSGGGWETQYF.

This clonotype was seen more than once but under ten times. The chain combines TRBV6-5 with TRBJ2-2; 7 bases line up with TRBD2. The CDR3 spans 15 residues. V shed 6 bases, J shed 1 base, and the junction held 5 bases outside the gene matches. The V gene's germline CDR1 is MNHEY and CDR2 SVGAGI. Written as DNA, the CDR3 is TGTGCCAGCAGGGATCTAGCGGTGAACACCGGGGAGCTGTTTTTT. Its translation is CASRDLAVNTGELFF.

This clonotype was detected many times. V gene TRBV12-3 or TRBV12-4 combines with J gene TRBJ2-2, with 10 bases fitting TRBD1. The CDR3 is 14 amino acids. The junction had 7 bases not matched to a gene; V was cut back by 3 bases and J by 12 bases. The CDR3 coding sequence is TGTGCCAGCAGTTTCAGCCGGGACAGGGGAAAGCTGTTTTTT. Translated, it gives CASSFSRDRGKLFF.

Remarks on this clonotype: This may stem from a read error, because a much larger clone lies one nucleotide away. The V and J genes are TRBV15 and TRBJ1-4; D unresolved. CDR1 is LNHNV, CDR2 YYDKDF, per germline (reference sequence). This CDR3 region has 15 residues. Trimming cost V 8 bases and J 3 bases, with 16 bases left between them. The CDR3 reads CATRTSSGANEKLFF. CDR3 coding DNA: TGTGCCACCCGTACCTCGTCCGGAGCTAATGAAAAACTGTTTTTT.

Ten or more counts support this clonotype. The genes are TRBV6-5 and TRBJ2-5; D is unresolved. The length of the CDR3 is 14 residues. From germline, CDR1 is MNHEY and CDR2 SVGAGI. The ends were cut back, 0 bases at V and 2 bases at J, with 7 bases in the middle. The CDR3, as DNA: TGTGCCAGCAGTTACTCACAATGGCAAGAGACCCAGTACTTC. This translates into CASSYSQWQETQYF.

This clonotype was counted between two and nine times. The V gene is TRBV28, the J gene TRBJ2-7, with D tentatively TRBD1 or TRBD2 (5 bases each). The ends were cut back, 8 bases at V and 3 bases at J, with 11 bases in the middle. Germline CDR1 MDHEN, CDR2 SYDVKM. CDR3 length: 12 amino acids. The CDR3 loop reads CASWGTYYEQYF. In nucleotides, the CDR3 is TGTGCCAGCTGGGGGACCTACTACGAGCAGTACTTC. Combining the CDR3 with reference TRBV28 and TRBJ2-7 gives the whole variable domain DVKVTQSSRYLVKRTGEKVFLECVQDMDHENMFWYRQDPGLGLRLIYFSYDVKMKEKGDIPEGYSVSREKKERFSLILESASTNQTSMYLCASWGTYYEQYFGPGTRLTVT.

This clonotype was picked up many times. The chain links TRBV12-3 or TRBV12-4 to TRBJ2-6; 9 bases fit TRBD1. V lost 3 bases to trimming and J lost 4 bases; unmatched junction nucleotides: 10. This CDR3 has 18 residues. The chain's CDR3 is CASSFPTGQGTGANVLTF. For the CDR3, the DNA is TGTGCCAGCAGTTTCCCTACCGGACAGGGGACGGGGGCCAACGTCCTGACTTTC.

This chain links TRBV7-2 with TRBJ1-1; D remains ambiguous. Trimming removed 5 bases at V and 9 bases at J, with 10 bases between. The CDR3 runs to 11 residues. Looked up from germline, CDR1 is SGHTA and CDR2 is FQGNSA. The CDR3 is CASSPVSKAFF. The CDR3 DNA reads TGTGCCAGCAGCCCCGTCTCAAAAGCTTTCTTT. Full variable domain (missing parts from reference TRBV7-2 and TRBJ1-1): GAGVSQSPSNKVTEKGKDVELRCDPISGHTALYWYRQSLGQGLEFLIYFQGNSAPDKSGLPSDRFSAERTGGSVSTLTIQRTQQEDSAVYLCASSPVSKAFFGQGTRLTVV.

This clonotype was seen repeatedly, ten times or more. The J gene is TRBJ1-2, the V gene TRBV5-5; unclear D gene. Germline V gene sequence: CDR1 SGHKS, CDR2 YYEKEE (reference sequence). This CDR3 contains 14 residues. Trimming shortened V by 2 bases and J by 3 bases, and 11 bases separated the two germline ends. The CDR3 reads CASSFREGDYGYTF. CDR3 nucleotides: TGTGCCAGCAGCTTTCGAGAGGGCGACTATGGCTACACCTTC.

About this clonotype itself: Germline and junction disagree at one end, which may indicate a read error. The V and J genes are TRBV29-1 and TRBJ1-1; the D is unclear. This CDR3 has 12 residues. Per germline, CDR1 SQVTM and CDR2 ANQGSEA. CDR3 loop: CSVLRRNTGALF. CDR3 bases: TGCAGCGTTTTACGACGGAACACTGGAGCTCTCTTT. The whole variable domain, remainder taken from reference TRBV29-1 and TRBJ1-1, is SAVISQKPSRDICQRGTSLTIQCQVDSQVTMMFWYRQQPGQSLTLIATANQGSEATYESGFVIDKFPISRPNLTFSTLTVSNMSPEDSSIYLCSVLRRNTGALFGQGTRLTVV.

The chain carries TRBV7-2 and TRBJ1-5; 7 bases fit TRBD1. Per the germline V gene, CDR1 is SGHTA and CDR2 is FQGNSA. This CDR3 has 15 residues. With V trimmed by 5 bases and J by 6 bases, 10 bases remained unmatched. CDR3 sequence: CASSAHPTGSQPQHF. CDR3 in DNA: TGTGCCAGCAGCGCCCACCCGACAGGGAGTCAGCCCCAGCATTTT.

V usage is TRBV2 and J usage is TRBJ1-1, with D possibly matching TRBD1 (5 bases). The CDR3 consists of 11 residues. CDR1 is SNHLY, CDR2 FYNNEI, per germline. Deletions cut 7 bases from V and 8 bases from J, with 11 bases between. For the CDR3, the DNA is TGTGCCAGCATAGGAGGGGCCGAAGCTTTCTTT. This sequence encodes CASIGGAEAFF.

This clonotype was seen ten or more times. This rearrangement joins TRBV2 to TRBJ1-6; unclear D gene. The V and J ends lost 7 bases and 8 bases respectively, with 9 bases between them. The CDR3 spans 12 residues. Germline values: CDR1 SNHLY, CDR2 FYNNEI. The CDR3 here is CASNQNYSPLHF. DNA for the CDR3: TGTGCCAGCAACCAGAATTATTCACCCCTCCACTTT.

This clonotype was counted a few times. One base away lies a much larger clone, so this may be a sequencing read error. This chain links TRBV2 with TRBJ1-6; no clear D. CDR1 is SNHLY, CDR2 FYNNEI, per germline. The CDR3 has 12 residues. The CDR3 loop reads CASSRTPSPLHF. CDR3 in DNA: TGTGCCAGCAGTAGAACCCCTTCACCCCTCCATTTT.

The rearrangement uses TRBV6-5 and TRBJ1-5; no reliable D call. The V and J ends lost 10 bases and 0 bases respectively, with 16 bases between them. CDR1 and CDR2 from the germline V gene are MNHEY and SVGAGI. The CDR3 totals 15 residues. This CDR3 is CATLPTDYSNQPQHF. For the CDR3, the DNA is TGTGCCACCCTCCCGACGGACTATAGCAATCAGCCCCAGCATTTT.

The chain is built from TRBV10-3 and TRBJ2-7; 10 bases are shared with TRBD2. The CDR3 length is 15 residues. Germline CDR1 and CDR2: ENHRY and SYGVKD. V lost 6 bases, J lost 6 bases, and 11 bases stayed unmatched. This CDR3 reads CAISGPSGSVREQYF. The CDR3 region has the DNA TGTGCCATCAGCGGACCTAGCGGGAGTGTCCGCGAGCAGTACTTC.

This clonotype came up a few times. The chain is built from TRBV2 and TRBJ2-7; 10 nucleotides agree with TRBD2. The V and J ends lost 8 bases and 5 bases, in that order; junction bases with no gene match: 15. The V gene's germline CDR1 is SNHLY and CDR2 FYNNEI. The CDR3 sequence is 16 residues long. CDR3 coding DNA: TGTGCCAGCTCACCACCAGTAGCGGGAGGTAAACACGAGCAGTACTTC. Protein product: CASSPPVAGGKHEQYF.

Many counts were recorded for this clonotype. The genes are TRBV2 and TRBJ2-5; the D is unclear. Germline CDR1 SNHLY, CDR2 FYNNEI. Trimming took off 7 bases at V and 0 bases at J, with 12 bases between the two ends. The CDR3 sequence is 14 residues long. The CDR3 spells CASKQSANQETQYF. The DNA for the CDR3 is TGTGCCAGCAAACAGTCGGCGAACCAAGAGACCCAGTACTTC.

This clonotype was detected many times. The chain combines TRBV5-1 with TRBJ1-1; 8 bases are a match to TRBD1. There are 15 residues in the CDR3. After removal of 4 bases from V and 5 bases from J, the junction contained 10 bases not matched to a gene. Germline values: CDR1 SGHRS, CDR2 YFSETQ. CDR3 nucleotide sequence: TGCGCCAGCAGCGCTGAGACAGGGGTTATGACTGAAGCTTTCTTT. Its translation: CASSAETGVMTEAFF.

The sample holds many counts of this clonotype. This sequence joins TRBV7-6 and TRBJ2-7; 12 positions match TRBD2. CDR3 length: 15 amino acids. Germline V gives CDR1 SGHVS, CDR2 FNYEAQ. V lost 5 bases to trimming and J lost 7 bases; unmatched junction nucleotides: 9. This CDR3 is CASSETSGSSPEQYF. In nucleotides, the CDR3 is TGTGCCAGCAGCGAGACTAGCGGGAGTTCGCCGGAGCAGTACTTC.

This chain links TRBV7-2 with TRBJ1-1; 8 bases map to TRBD1. The germline V gene has CDR1 SGHTA and CDR2 FQGNSA. After removal of 6 bases from V and 6 bases from J, the junction contained 3 bases not matched to a gene. This CDR3 has 12 amino acids. As DNA, the CDR3 is TGTGCCAGCAGGGGACAGGAGGCTGAAGCTTTCTTT. As protein: CASRGQEAEAFF. Based on the CDR3 plus reference TRBV7-2 and TRBJ1-1, the full variable domain is GAGVSQSPSNKVTEKGKDVELRCDPISGHTALYWYRQSLGQGLEFLIYFQGNSAPDKSGLPSDRFSAERTGGSVSTLTIQRTQQEDSAVYLCASRGQEAEAFFGQGTRLTVV.

This sequence joins TRBV6-2 or TRBV6-3 and TRBJ2-2, with a possible D match to TRBD1 (5 bases). Per the germline V gene, CDR1 is MNHEY and CDR2 is SVGEGT. The V gene lost 8 bases and the J gene lost 2 bases, with 12 bases spanning the gap. This CDR3 has 14 amino acids. DNA for the CDR3: TGTGCCAGCGGGGCGTTGGTTAACACCGGGGAGCTGTTTTTT. Residues: CASGALVNTGELFF.

This clonotype was recorded a few times. The rearrangement joins TRBV20-1 to TRBJ2-7; D perhaps matches TRBD1 (6 bases). CDR1 and CDR2 from the germline V gene are DFQATT and SNEGSKA (reference sequence). The CDR3 consists of 13 residues. V lost 5 bases, J lost 3 bases, and 14 bases lay in between. The CDR3 sequence is CSADDRQFYEQYF. DNA for the CDR3: TGCAGTGCTGATGACAGGCAATTCTACGAGCAGTACTTC.

This clonotype showed up many times. This chain links TRBV20-1 with TRBJ2-7; D is undetermined. Germline lookup yields CDR1 DFQATT and CDR2 SNEGSKA (reference sequence). The CDR3 totals 12 residues. Trimming cost V 2 bases and J 2 bases, with 7 bases left between them. CDR3 coding DNA: TGCAGTGCTAGACTTAGAACCTACGAGCAGTACTTC. Translation gives CSARLRTYEQYF.

The gene calls are TRBV11-2 and TRBJ1-2; TRBD1 is a possible D gene (5 bases). CDR1 and CDR2 (germline): SGHAT, FQNNGV. The V and J ends lost 5 bases and 4 bases respectively, with 17 bases between them. The length of the CDR3 is 15 residues. The CDR3 protein is CASSAVEGSGYGYTF. CDR3 DNA: TGTGCCAGCAGCGCAGTAGAGGGGTCCGGCTATGGCTACACCTTC.

The V call is TRBV30, the J call TRBJ1-3, with no clear D. The CDR3 covers 12 residues. V was trimmed by 5 bases and J by 1 base, leaving 6 bases between them. Germline V gives CDR1 GTSNPN, CDR2 SVGIG (reference sequence). CDR3 coding DNA: TGTGCCTGGGGAGGGTCTGGAAACACCATATATTTT. It translates to CAWGGSGNTIYF.

V gene TRBV20-1 combines with J gene TRBJ2-2, with D perhaps assigned TRBD1 or TRBD2 (5 bases each). V lost 1 base to trimming and J lost 5 bases, with 23 bases between them. This CDR3 has 18 residues. CDR1 and CDR2 (germline): DFQATT, SNEGSKA (reference sequence). DNA of the CDR3: TGCAGTGCTAGAGGAAAAGGCTCGGGGCTAGCTTGGACCGGGGAGCTGTTTTTT. This codes for CSARGKGSGLAWTGELFF.

This clonotype occurred many times. The genes are TRBV7-8 and TRBJ2-7; D may be TRBD2 (6 bases). There are 11 residues in the CDR3. The ends were cut back, 5 bases at V and 6 bases at J, with 8 bases in the middle. Germline-derived CDR1 and CDR2 are SGHVS and FQNEAQ. CDR3 residues: CASSPEGEQYF. The CDR3 bases are TGTGCCAGCAGCCCGGAGGGCGAGCAGTACTTC. The complete variable domain, with remaining parts taken from reference TRBV7-8 and TRBJ2-7, reads GAGVSQSPRYKVAKRGQDVALRCDPISGHVSLFWYQQALGQGPEFLTYFQNEAQLDKSGLPSDRFFAERPEGSVSTLKIQRTQQEDSAVYLCASSPEGEQYFGPGTRLTVT.

The V call is TRBV7-9, the J call TRBJ1-2; D is perhaps TRBD1 (5 bases). The CDR3 totals 12 residues. Trimming shortened V by 11 bases and J by 8 bases, and 18 bases separated the two germline ends. CDR1 is SEHNR, CDR2 FQNEAQ, per germline (reference sequence). CDR3: CAWNRGGNGYTF. The CDR3 nucleotides read TGTGCCTGGAACCGGGGCGGAAACGGCTACACCTTC.

This clonotype appeared many times. The CDR3 does not end in the conserved phenylalanine or tryptophan, so this is likely a read error. This sequence joins TRBV2 and TRBJ1-6, with D possibly being TRBD1 (6 bases). The V end lost 5 bases, the J end lost 8 bases, and 13 bases lay between the germline ends. The CDR3 spans 14 residues. CDR1 is SNHLY and CDR2 is FYNNEI in the germline V gene. The CDR3 here is CASSPGGDHSPLHL. CDR3 DNA sequence: TGTGCCAGCAGTCCCGGGGGCGATCATTCACCCCTCCACCTT.

This clonotype was observed many times. This chain joins TRBV7-3 and TRBJ2-2; the D call may be TRBD1 or TRBD2 (5 bases each). Trimming cost V 4 bases and J 5 bases, with 17 bases left between them. Germline CDR1 reads SGHTA; CDR2 reads FQGTGA. The CDR3 sequence is 16 residues long. The CDR3 protein is CASSSPAGSSTGELFF. CDR3 DNA sequence: TGTGCCAGCAGCTCCCCGGCAGGGAGCAGTACCGGGGAGCTGTTTTTT.

This clonotype has a count of ten or more. V is TRBV7-8 and J is TRBJ2-5; TRBD2 aligns across 8 bases. CDR3 size: 14 residues. Trimming took 5 bases from V and 6 from J; bases not matched to a gene: 8. CDR1 is SGHVS, CDR2 FQNEAQ, per germline. The CDR3 DNA reads as TGTGCCAGCAGCCCAGCGGGAGTTATCAAGACCCAGTACTTC. It specifies CASSPAGVIKTQYF.